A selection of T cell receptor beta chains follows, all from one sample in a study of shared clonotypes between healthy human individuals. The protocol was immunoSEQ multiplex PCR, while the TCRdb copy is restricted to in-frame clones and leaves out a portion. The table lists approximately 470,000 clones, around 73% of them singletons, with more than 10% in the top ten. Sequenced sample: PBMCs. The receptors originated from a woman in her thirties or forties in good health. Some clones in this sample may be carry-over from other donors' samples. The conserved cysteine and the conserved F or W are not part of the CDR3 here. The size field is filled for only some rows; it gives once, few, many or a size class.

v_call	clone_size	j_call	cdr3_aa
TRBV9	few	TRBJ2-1	ASSVSGALGNEQF
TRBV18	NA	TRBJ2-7	ASSPSVAGGQVDEQY
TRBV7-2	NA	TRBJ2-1	ASSLVPPGPQTSDNEQF
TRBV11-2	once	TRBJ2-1	ASSSPRDLGRQF
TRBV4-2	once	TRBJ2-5	ASSLLGLAGVETQY
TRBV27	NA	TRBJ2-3	ASSGQHSQY
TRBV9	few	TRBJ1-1	ASSVSGGTEAF
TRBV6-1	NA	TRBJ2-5	ASRRTSNSETQY
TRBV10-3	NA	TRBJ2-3	AITTDSPPDTQY
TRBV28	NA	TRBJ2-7	ASSLTQGFGPRRETYEQY
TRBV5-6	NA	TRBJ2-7	ASSLGPPGSGAYEQY
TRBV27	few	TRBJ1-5	ASRAVGRGIESSNQPQH
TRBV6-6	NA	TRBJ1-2	ASTQTGSPGGYT
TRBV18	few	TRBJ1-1	ASSPTGRNTEAF
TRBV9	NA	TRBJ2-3	ASSPQGRVATQY
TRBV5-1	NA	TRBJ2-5	ASSLEGWKETQY
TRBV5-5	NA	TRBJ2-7	ASSFSGQGLSEQY
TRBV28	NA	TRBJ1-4	ASSPDGGRYEKLF
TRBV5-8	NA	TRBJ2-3	ASRVPSGRASDTQY
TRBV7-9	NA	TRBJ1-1	ASSLAAETEAF
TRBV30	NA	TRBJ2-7	AWMEAGGAYEQY
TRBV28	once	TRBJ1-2	ASTQGHFDGYT
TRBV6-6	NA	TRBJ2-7	ASTLGMGDATYEQY
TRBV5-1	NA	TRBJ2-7	ASSLDRGLNEQY
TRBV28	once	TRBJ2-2	ASSTSGNTGELF
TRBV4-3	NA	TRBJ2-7	ASSQERRPGLPGYEQY
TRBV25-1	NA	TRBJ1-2	ASIEGNCSGYT
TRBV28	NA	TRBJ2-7	ASDSRDRGSYEQY
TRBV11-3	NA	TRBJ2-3	ASSIGLAGASDTQY
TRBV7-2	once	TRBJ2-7	ASSSPGLAGLSPSRQY
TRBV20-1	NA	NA	SAPGLYEQY
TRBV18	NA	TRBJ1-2	ASSPPARVPGYT
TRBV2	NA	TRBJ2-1	ASSGREVSYNEQF
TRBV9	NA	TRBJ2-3	ASSVGLGEGTDTQY
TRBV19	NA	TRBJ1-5	ASSISGTGRNQPQH
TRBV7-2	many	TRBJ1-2	ASSRTGGGLTPANYGYT
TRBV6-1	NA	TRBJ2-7	AGGQGHSYEQY
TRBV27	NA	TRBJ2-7	ASSLSWDYNYEQY
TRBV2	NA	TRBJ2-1	ASRGTSGGYNEQF
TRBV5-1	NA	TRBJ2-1	ASSLLAGDSQEQF
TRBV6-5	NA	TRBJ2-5	ASSARWGETQY
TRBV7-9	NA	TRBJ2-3	ASSLSGSTDTQY
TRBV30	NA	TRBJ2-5	AWRGRGQETQY
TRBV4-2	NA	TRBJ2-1	ASSRAGGPFNEQF
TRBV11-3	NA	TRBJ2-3	ASSLGGATDTQY
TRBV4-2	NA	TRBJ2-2	ASSQGSAGADTGELF
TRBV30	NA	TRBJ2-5	AWSRRGEMTQY
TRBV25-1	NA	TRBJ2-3	ATLGGTSTDTQY
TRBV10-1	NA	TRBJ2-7	ASSGTGQLHRYEQY
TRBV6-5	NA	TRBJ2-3	ASRISGFTDTQY
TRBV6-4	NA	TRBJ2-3	ASSDGRDADTQY
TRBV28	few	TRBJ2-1	ASSFWSAANNEQF
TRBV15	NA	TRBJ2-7	ATSRDKGSMWYEQY
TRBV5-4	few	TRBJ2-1	ASSTGLNEQF
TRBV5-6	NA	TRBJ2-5	ASSSLTGRGETQY
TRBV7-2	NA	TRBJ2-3	ASSPWDTQY